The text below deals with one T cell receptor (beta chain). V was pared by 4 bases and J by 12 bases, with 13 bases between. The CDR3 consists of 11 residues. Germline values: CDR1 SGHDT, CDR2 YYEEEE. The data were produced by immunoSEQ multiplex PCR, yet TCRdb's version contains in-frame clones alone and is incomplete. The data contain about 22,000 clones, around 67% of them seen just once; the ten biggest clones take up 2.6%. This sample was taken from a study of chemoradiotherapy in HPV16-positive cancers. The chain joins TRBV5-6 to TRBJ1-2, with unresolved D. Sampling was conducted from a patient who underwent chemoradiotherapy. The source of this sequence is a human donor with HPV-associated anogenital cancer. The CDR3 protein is CASSTQRLHTF. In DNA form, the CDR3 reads TGTGCCAGCAGCACTCAAAGGCTCCACACCTTC.